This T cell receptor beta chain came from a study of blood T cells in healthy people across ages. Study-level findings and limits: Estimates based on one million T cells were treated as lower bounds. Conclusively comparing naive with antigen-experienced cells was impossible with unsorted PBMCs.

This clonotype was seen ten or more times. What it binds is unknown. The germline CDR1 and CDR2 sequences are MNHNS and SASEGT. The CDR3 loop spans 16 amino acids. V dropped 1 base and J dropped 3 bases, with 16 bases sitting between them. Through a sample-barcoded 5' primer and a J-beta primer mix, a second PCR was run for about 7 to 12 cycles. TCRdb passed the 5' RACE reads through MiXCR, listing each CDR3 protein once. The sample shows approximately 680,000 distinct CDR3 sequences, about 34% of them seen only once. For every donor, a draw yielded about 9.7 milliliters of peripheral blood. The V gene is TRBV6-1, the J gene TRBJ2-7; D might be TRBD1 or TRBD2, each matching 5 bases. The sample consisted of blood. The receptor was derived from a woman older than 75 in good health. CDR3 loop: CASSEGGGYYLYEQYF. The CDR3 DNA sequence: TGTGCCAGCAGTGAAGGTGGGGGATATTATCTCTACGAGCAGTACTTC.